These 26 T cell receptor beta chains were sequenced from one sample in a study of cytomegalovirus exposure and HLA in healthy donors. Using immunoSEQ multiplex PCR, the repertoire was profiled, and TCRdb retains in-frame clones only, with some absent. The sample shows approximately 82,000 clones, 85% to 95% of them seen only once. The source material was PBMCs. These receptors came from a young woman in good health and CMV-seronegative.

The chain joins TRBV4-3 to TRBJ2-3, with 8 positions matching TRBD2. J lost 5 bases, V lost 1 base, and 2 bases had no gene match. Germline values: CDR1 LGHNA, CDR2 YSLEER. The CDR3 covers 14 residues. DNA for the CDR3: TGCGCCAGCAGCCAAGCGGGAGGGAAAGATACGCAGTATTTT. This sequence encodes CASSQAGGKDTQYF.

V gene TRBV2 combines with J gene TRBJ2-7, with D possibly TRBD1 on 7 matching bases. V was trimmed by 6 bases and J by 6 bases, leaving 18 bases between them. Germline CDR1 and CDR2: SNHLY and FYNNEI. The CDR3 spans 14 residues. The CDR3 DNA is TGTGCCAGCAGAGACCTCTTGGAGGGGGCCGAGCAGTACTTC. Its protein product is CASRDLLEGAEQYF.

J is TRBJ2-7 and V is TRBV14; 11 nucleotides align to TRBD2. The V segment lost 4 bases and the J segment 1 base; nucleotides outside the gene matches: 9. Germline V gene sequence: CDR1 SGHDN, CDR2 FVKESK. This CDR3 contains 17 residues. The CDR3 is CASSPPSGRTASYEQYF. The CDR3 nucleotides read TGTGCCAGCAGCCCGCCTAGCGGGAGGACGGCTTCCTACGAGCAGTACTTC.

A single count supports this clone. The chain couples TRBV4-1 to TRBJ2-1; TRBD2 might be the D (5 bases). V lost 6 bases, J lost 0 bases, and 9 bases lay in between. CDR1 is MGHRA, CDR2 YSYEKL, per germline. CDR3 length: 14 amino acids. CDR3 in DNA: TGCGCCAGCAGAATTGGAGGCTCCTACAATGAGCAGTTCTTC. Translated: CASRIGGSYNEQFF.

The chain carries TRBV28 and TRBJ2-2, with a possible D match to TRBD1 (6 bases). This CDR3 has 13 residues. Trimming took 6 bases from V and 7 from J, leaving 12 bases between them. Germline CDR1 reads MDHEN; CDR2 reads SYDVKM. For the CDR3, the DNA is TGTGCCAGCAGAAGTACAGGGCTCGGGGAGCTGTTTTTT. Translating gives CASRSTGLGELFF.

This chain links TRBV9 with TRBJ2-7, with 8 bases identical to TRBD2. J was trimmed by 7 bases and V by 0 bases; bases with no gene match: 9. CDR1 SGDLS and CDR2 YYNGEE come from the germline V gene. The CDR3 is made up of 15 amino acids. DNA for the CDR3: TGTGCCAGCAGCGTAGGGTGGGCGGGAGGAGAAGAGCAGTACTTC. Encoded protein: CASSVGWAGGEEQYF.

This rearrangement joins TRBV2 to TRBJ1-1; 8 bases agree with TRBD1. Per the germline V gene, CDR1 is SNHLY and CDR2 is FYNNEI. This CDR3 region has 14 residues. Trimming removed 7 bases from V and 4 bases from J; junction bases left unmatched: 8. The CDR3, as DNA: TGTGCCAGCACCCCCGGACAGGGAGGCACTGAAGCTTTCTTT. Encoded protein: CASTPGQGGTEAFF.

V and J are TRBV25-1 and TRBJ2-5; TRBD1 aligns across 9 bases. J lost 2 bases, V lost 6 bases, and 7 bases had no gene match. The CDR3 runs 15 residues. CDR1 MGHDK and CDR2 SYGVNS come from the germline V gene. Written as DNA, the CDR3 is TGTGCCAGCAGACAGGGACAGGGTGGGCAAGAGACCCAGTACTTC. This translates into CASRQGQGGQETQYF.

The J gene is TRBJ1-1, the V gene TRBV2; D gene unclear. V gave up 1 base and J gave up 4 bases, with 13 bases separating them. The CDR3 is 15 amino acids. Germline CDR1 SNHLY, CDR2 FYNNEI. This CDR3 reads CASSEVRVWGTEAFF. Here the CDR3 DNA reads TGTGCCAGCAGTGAAGTGAGGGTTTGGGGCACTGAAGCTTTCTTT. The variable domain in full, completed from reference TRBV2 and TRBJ1-1, reads EPEVTQTPSHQVTQMGQEVILRCVPISNHLYFYWYRQILGQKVEFLVSFYNNEISEKSEIFDDQFSVERPDGSNFTLKIRSTKLEDSAMYFCASSEVRVWGTEAFFGQGTRLTVV.

The chain carries TRBV7-8 and TRBJ2-1; TRBD2 aligns across 7 bases. The germline V gene has CDR1 SGHVS and CDR2 FQNEAQ. The CDR3 spans 16 residues. V lost 5 bases to trimming and J lost 3 bases; unmatched junction nucleotides: 10. Written as DNA, the CDR3 is TGTGCCAGCAGCCTTATGAGCGGGGACCGCTACAATGAGCAGTTCTTC. It encodes CASSLMSGDRYNEQFF.

This sequence joins TRBV25-1 and TRBJ2-3, with D perhaps TRBD2 (6 bases). The germline gives CDR1 MGHDK, CDR2 SYGVNS. V lost 8 bases, J lost 1 base, and 13 bases lay in between. The CDR3 totals 14 residues. The CDR3 DNA reads as TGTGCCAGCTTCAGGTGGGGGGGCACAGATACGCAGTATTTT. Translated, it gives CASFRWGGTDTQYF.

The rearrangement links TRBV13 to TRBJ2-1; the match to TRBD2 covers 12 bases. Trimming at V came to 10 bases and at J to 0 bases, leaving 13 bases not matched to a gene. The CDR3 loop spans 18 amino acids. CDR1 and CDR2 (germline): PRHDT, FYEKMQ (reference sequence). CDR3 protein: CATTSLLAGGRSYNEQFF. CDR3 DNA: TGTGCCACCACCTCCCTTCTAGCGGGAGGGCGCTCCTACAATGAGCAGTTCTTC.

The chain carries TRBV5-6 and TRBJ2-5; D perhaps matches TRBD1 (6 bases). The CDR3 covers 13 residues. In germline, CDR1 is SGHDT, CDR2 YYEEEE. Trimming cost V 4 bases and J 4 bases, with 11 bases left between them. This chain's CDR3 is CASSQGSGETQYF. The CDR3 bases are TGTGCCAGCAGCCAGGGGTCGGGAGAGACCCAGTACTTC.

The CDR3 spells CASSTLDRNQETQYF. The CDR3 DNA reads as TGTGCCAGCAGCACGCTGGACAGAAACCAAGAGACCCAGTACTTC. The gene calls are TRBV21-1 and TRBJ2-5; the table's D call, TRBD1, has no DNA check behind it. TRBV21-1 represents a pseudogene. The CDR3 is made up of 15 amino acids.

Only a few counts were recorded for this clone. The CDR3 nucleotides are TGTGCCAGCAGCCCGACCCGAGGGGGGGGTTTTTCCTACGAGCAGTACTTC. As protein: CASSPTRGGGFSYEQYF. The chain carries TRBV9 and TRBJ2-7; TRBD2 might be the D (7 bases). Per germline, CDR1 SGDLS and CDR2 YYNGEE. Between the trimmed V and J ends, which lost 4 bases and 1 base, there was a span of 21 bases. The CDR3 length is 17 residues.

The chain recombines TRBV2 with TRBJ2-5, with 10 bases identical to TRBD2. Trimming cost V 8 bases and J 4 bases; bases outside gene matches: 10. This CDR3 is 15 amino acids long. Germline CDR1 is SNHLY and CDR2 is FYNNEI. The CDR3 sequence: CASGASGRWLETQYF. In DNA form, the CDR3 reads TGTGCCAGCGGGGCTAGCGGGAGATGGTTAGAGACCCAGTACTTC.

The chain carries TRBV7-9 and TRBJ1-4; a weak D match, TRBD1 (5 bases). The CDR3 runs to 16 residues. Germline CDR1 and CDR2: SEHNR and FQNEAQ (reference sequence). Trimming shortened V by 1 base and J by 6 bases, and 15 bases separated the two germline ends. This CDR3 is CASSLGTFRVYEKLFF. As DNA, the CDR3 is TGTGCCAGCAGCTTAGGGACGTTCAGGGTTTATGAAAAACTGTTTTTT.

The chain couples TRBV28 to TRBJ1-2, with D unclear. V was shortened by 5 bases and J by 8 bases, with 15 bases between the two germline ends. CDR1 MDHEN and CDR2 SYDVKM come from the germline V gene. This CDR3 contains 13 residues. The CDR3, as DNA: TGTGCCAGCAGTCCAGGCGGGCCAGGAGGCTACACCTTC. This encodes CASSPGGPGGYTF.

This chain connects TRBV7-2 to TRBJ1-2; D unclear. Germline values: CDR1 SGHTA, CDR2 FQGNSA. Trimming removed 3 bases at V and 7 bases at J, with 12 bases between. CDR3 length: 13 amino acids. CDR3 DNA: TGTGCCAGCAGCTTTCCGGAGAAGGTTGGCTACACCTTC. Amino acid sequence: CASSFPEKVGYTF.

The CDR3 DNA follows: TGTGCCAGCAGTTACTGGGGCACAACAAACACCGGGGAGCTGTTTTTT. This translates into CASSYWGTTNTGELFF. The chain employs TRBV6-7 and TRBJ2-2, with a weak D call TRBD1 (5 bases). TRBV6-7 is assigned to the ORF class and has an uncertain function. V was clipped by 1 base and J by 2 bases, with 11 bases between them. This CDR3 has 16 residues.

This chain uses TRBV27 with TRBJ1-1; TRBD1 might be the D (6 bases). This CDR3 has 15 residues. The germline V gene has CDR1 MNHEY and CDR2 SMNVEV (reference sequence). V lost 4 bases and J lost 7, with 19 bases in between. Written as DNA, the CDR3 is TGTGCCAGCAGTTCCTACCGGGGACACTTCGTTGAAGCTTTCTTT. Translated, it gives CASSSYRGHFVEAFF.

J is TRBJ1-4 and V is TRBV2, with D maybe TRBD1 (5 bases). This CDR3 comprises 15 residues. Germline CDR1 is SNHLY and CDR2 is FYNNEI. The V gene lost 7 bases and the J gene lost 0 bases, with 12 bases spanning the gap. The CDR3, as DNA: TGTGCCAGCACCGGGGACTCCGCAACTAATGAAAAACTGTTTTTT. Protein: CASTGDSATNEKLFF. The full variable domain, with the rest looked up from reference TRBV2 and TRBJ1-4, is EPEVTQTPSHQVTQMGQEVILRCVPISNHLYFYWYRQILGQKVEFLVSFYNNEISEKSEIFDDQFSVERPDGSNFTLKIRSTKLEDSAMYFCASTGDSATNEKLFFGSGTQLSVL.

The chain links TRBV10-2 to TRBJ1-6; TRBD1 matches at 8 bases. The CDR3 length is 13 residues. The germline CDR1 and CDR2 sequences are WSHSY and SAAADI. The J segment lost 12 bases and the V segment lost 7 bases, leaving 8 bases of the junction unmatched. The CDR3 loop reads CASNTGQGKPLHF. The CDR3 region has the DNA TGCGCCAGCAACACCGGACAGGGAAAACCCCTCCACTTT.

V and J are TRBV6-5 and TRBJ1-5; maybe TRBD1 (5 bases). The CDR3 loop spans 14 amino acids. The V and J ends lost 3 bases and 7 bases respectively, with 13 bases between them. CDR1 and CDR2 from the germline V gene are MNHEY and SVGAGI. The CDR3, as DNA: TGTGCCAGCAGTTATGCGGGGCAGAGGCAGCCCCAGCATTTT. Translating it yields CASSYAGQRQPQHF.

The chain joins TRBV15 to TRBJ2-1, with 9 bases aligning to TRBD1. With V trimmed by 0 bases and J by 3 bases, 9 bases remained unmatched. This CDR3 region has 18 residues. The V gene's germline CDR1 is LNHNV and CDR2 YYDKDF (reference sequence). The CDR3 protein is CATSRDYRGLNLYNEQFF. CDR3 DNA sequence: TGTGCCACCAGCAGAGATTACAGGGGGCTAAATCTCTACAATGAGCAGTTCTTC.

This chain links TRBV9 with TRBJ2-3; 11 bases map to TRBD1. The CDR3 has 16 residues. J was trimmed by 4 bases and V by 0 bases; bases with no gene match: 4. Germline CDR1 is SGDLS and CDR2 is YYNGEE. CDR3 DNA sequence: TGTGCCAGCAGCGTAGCTTGGACAGGGGGCCCAGATACGCAGTATTTT. Protein: CASSVAWTGGPDTQYF.